The rows below give T cell receptor beta chains drawn from one sample of a study of T cells in Graves' hyperthyroidism and ophthalmopathy. MiXCR, applied by TCRdb to the multiplex PCR reads, yields one record per CDR3 protein. This sample has hundreds of thousands of distinct CDR3 sequences; under 20% occur once, and the top ten carry roughly 3.5%. Source material: blood. All receptors derive from a woman in her late teens or twenties with Graves' hyperthyroidism. Both conserved end residues are trimmed from each CDR3. The size entry is marked missing in some rows and otherwise reads once, few, many or a size class.

cdr3_aa: AWSDPWTGVEAF; v_call: TRBV30; clone_size: many
cdr3_aa: ASSQDPSGLLSYGYT; v_call: TRBV4-1; clone_size: few
cdr3_aa: AWSVWGSSYNSPLH; v_call: TRBV30; clone_size: few
cdr3_aa: ASSYRVPGQGARFSGNTIY; v_call: TRBV6-6; clone_size: many
cdr3_aa: ASSPGLAGRSRAQY; v_call: TRBV4-1; clone_size: .
cdr3_aa: ASSEGLDRGSYGYT; v_call: TRBV6-1; clone_size: many
cdr3_aa: ASSDWGNQPQH; v_call: TRBV6-1; clone_size: many
cdr3_aa: ASSLSGGIGNTIY; v_call: TRBV7-3; clone_size: many
cdr3_aa: ASRARDGEQY; v_call: TRBV19; clone_size: many
cdr3_aa: ASSLMTGGAYGYT; v_call: TRBV7-3; clone_size: many
cdr3_aa: ASSLQNSGNTIY; v_call: TRBV7-8; clone_size: many
cdr3_aa: SASQDYEQY; v_call: TRBV20-1; clone_size: many
cdr3_aa: ASSEALRLQGTAKAF; v_call: TRBV6-1; clone_size: once
cdr3_aa: ASSLGTENIQY; v_call: TRBV7-2; clone_size: .
cdr3_aa: ASSLVDGYYGYT; v_call: TRBV7-9; clone_size: many
cdr3_aa: SVSTGNTIY; v_call: TRBV29-1; clone_size: .
cdr3_aa: ASSLRDSWTEPYEQY; v_call: TRBV6-2/TRBV6-3; clone_size: .
cdr3_aa: ASSFDSSPLH; v_call: TRBV7-8; clone_size: few
cdr3_aa: ARDSQGLHGYT; v_call: TRBV2; clone_size: many
cdr3_aa: AWSPIRPNTEAF; v_call: TRBV30; clone_size: many
cdr3_aa: SVVAQGPRRVQY; v_call: TRBV29-1; clone_size: many
cdr3_aa: ASSPTGRLTTGELF; v_call: TRBV18; clone_size: .
cdr3_aa: ASSSLWSGEYEQY; v_call: TRBV12-3/TRBV12-4; clone_size: many
cdr3_aa: ASERVFGTSTEAF; v_call: TRBV2; clone_size: many
cdr3_aa: ASSNDRESSYEQY; v_call: TRBV6-5; clone_size: many
cdr3_aa: ASSSGQGNEQY; v_call: TRBV12-3/TRBV12-4; clone_size: many
cdr3_aa: SARASTRRGVNYGYT; v_call: TRBV20-1; clone_size: many
cdr3_aa: SVAADRPSSSNQPQH; v_call: TRBV29-1; clone_size: .
cdr3_aa: ASTPGRGSWETQY; v_call: TRBV12-3/TRBV12-4; clone_size: many
cdr3_aa: ASSFGRATEAF; v_call: TRBV27; clone_size: many
cdr3_aa: ASSLLFGYT; v_call: TRBV28; clone_size: .
cdr3_aa: ASSYGQGTHEQY; v_call: TRBV6-5; clone_size: .
cdr3_aa: ASSDGEYQPQH; v_call: TRBV18; clone_size: few
cdr3_aa: ATDWGGALEQY; v_call: TRBV6-2/TRBV6-3; clone_size: .
cdr3_aa: SVGLDSEQY; v_call: TRBV29-1; clone_size: .
cdr3_aa: AGRRGDYGYT; v_call: TRBV6-1; clone_size: many
cdr3_aa: ATSRDNKRQETQY; v_call: TRBV15; clone_size: many
cdr3_aa: ASSEGGSGANVLT; v_call: TRBV6-1; clone_size: medium-sized
cdr3_aa: ASSPLQGNTIY; v_call: TRBV7-8; clone_size: many
cdr3_aa: ASKNVADSYEQY; v_call: TRBV6-5; clone_size: many
cdr3_aa: ASSGLTGAGQPQH; v_call: TRBV12-3/TRBV12-4; clone_size: many
cdr3_aa: ASSYGDSLYGYT; v_call: TRBV6-5; clone_size: many
cdr3_aa: ASSYGQNEQY; v_call: TRBV5-1; clone_size: many
cdr3_aa: ATSETRYQPQH; v_call: TRBV24-1; clone_size: .
cdr3_aa: ASSYDLSGPTDIQY; v_call: TRBV6-2/TRBV6-3; clone_size: many
cdr3_aa: ASSYSIAEIETQY; v_call: TRBV6-5; clone_size: .
cdr3_aa: ASSTHQIYGYT; v_call: TRBV6-2/TRBV6-3; clone_size: .
cdr3_aa: ATDSLARDIVYEQY; v_call: TRBV6-2/TRBV6-3; clone_size: .
cdr3_aa: SASDLLDTIY; v_call: TRBV20-1; clone_size: many
cdr3_aa: ASSERQGGNTIY; v_call: TRBV5-1; clone_size: many
cdr3_aa: ASSISQNTEAF; v_call: TRBV19; clone_size: .
cdr3_aa: ASSLFGGLGESGSQPQH; v_call: TRBV28; clone_size: many
cdr3_aa: ASSLGTQQETQY; v_call: TRBV5-1; clone_size: many
cdr3_aa: ASNGQQRPYEQY; v_call: TRBV2; clone_size: once
cdr3_aa: ASSPLAKNIQY; v_call: TRBV18; clone_size: many